This T cell receptor beta chain was sequenced during a study of T-cell memory formation after mild COVID-19. The V segment lost 0 bases and the J segment 4 bases; nucleotides outside the gene matches: 4. Per the germline V gene, CDR1 is SGHKS and CDR2 is YYEKEE (reference sequence). The CDR3 has 15 amino acids. Sample barcodes and UMIs were carried by the TCR alpha and TCR beta cDNA libraries that 5'RACE generated with constant-segment primers. A single record per CDR3 protein comes from TCRdb applying MiXCR to the 5' RACE reads. Here the sample spans roughly 150,000 distinct CDR3 sequences, around 15% being singletons. Study observations and caveats: Contracting clones, day 15 to 85, had balanced CD4/CD8, and later expanders favored CD4+.

This clonotype has more than one count but fewer than ten. Antigen specificity is unknown. Material for sequencing was PBMCs or a T cell subset sorted from them (not recorded which). The TCR comes from an adult woman who had mild COVID-19 (a few samples of this study predate the infection). Cell type and time point are not known. The chain is built from TRBV5-5 and TRBJ2-1; the match to TRBD2 covers 7 bases. The CDR3 loop reads CASSLEGRGYNEQFF. In nucleotides, the CDR3 is TGTGCCAGCAGCTTGGAAGGGCGGGGGTACAATGAGCAGTTCTTC.